This T cell receptor (beta chain) stems from a study of blood T cells in healthy people across ages. Per individual sample, total RNA of at least 5.5 micrograms was extracted. It was with a sample-barcoded 5' primer and a J-beta primer mix that a second PCR of roughly 7 to 12 cycles was run. The authors tagged each cDNA molecule using a template-switch adaptor with 12 random nucleotides. Each CDR3 protein gets one entry after TCRdb re-called the 5' RACE reads with MiXCR. The sample yields 600,000 to 850,000 distinct CDR3 sequences, about 25% seen once. The germline gives CDR1 SGHDN, CDR2 FVKESK. There are 15 residues in the CDR3. This clonotype was seen a handful of times. These same records also appear under a second study, on T cells of mothers and their children. That source notes: Each mother gave over 8.5 million TCR beta CDR3 reads; each child, several million.

The chain employs TRBV14 and TRBJ2-5; 9 nucleotides align to TRBD1. The J call could be wrong; TRBJ2-1 is a better fit for the DNA end. The sequence derives from a boy younger than 18 in good health. The sample comprised blood. The CDR3 region is CASRYTGTGFNEQFF. Here the CDR3 DNA reads TGTGCCAGCAGATACACCGGGACAGGGTTCAATGAGCAGTTCTTC.